This TCR beta chain was sequenced in a study of CD8+ T cells in alopecia areata. Points from the study as a whole: Scalp lesions, especially in alopecia totalis/universalis, had higher clonality than normal scalp.

TCR sequencing used cDNA made by reverse transcription of extracted RNA. Sequencing was performed with immunoSEQ multiplex PCR; in TCRdb, only in-frame clones are kept and a portion is missing. The sample carries roughly 200,000 clones, approximately 38% recorded once. This clone appeared a few times. Antigen: not known. This CDR3 has 15 amino acids. Germline CDR1 and CDR2: SNHLY and FYNNEI. V shed 3 bases, J shed 0 bases, and the junction held 3 bases outside the gene matches. The treatment: oral pan-JAK inhibitor, 5-10 mg twice daily. Lesional scalp tissue (obtained by punch biopsy) and peripheral blood were collected from alopecia areata patients.

The chain couples TRBV2 to TRBJ2-3; TRBD1 matches at 7 bases. The sequence derives from a human donor with alopecia areata. The source material was CD4+ T cells sorted from blood, sampled at week 34, from a patient treated with tofacitinib. Written as DNA, the CDR3 is TGTGCCAGCAGTGATCGACAGGGAAGCACAGATACGCAGTATTTT. As protein: CASSDRQGSTDTQYF. Drawing the rest from reference TRBV2 and TRBJ2-3, the complete variable domain is EPEVTQTPSHQVTQMGQEVILRCVPISNHLYFYWYRQILGQKVEFLVSFYNNEISEKSEIFDDQFSVERPDGSNFTLKIRSTKLEDSAMYFCASSDRQGSTDTQYFGPGTRLTVL.